The source of this T cell receptor beta chain is a study of T-cell reconstitution after alpha-beta-depleted transplantation in children listed by TCRdb under 2016. For the study in its entirety: Using TCR repertoire profiling, the study followed T-cell immune reconstitution in a quantitative way in children after TCRalphabeta/CD19-depleted allogeneic hematopoietic cell transplantation. Study-level results and caveats: The high TCRbeta diversity at day 60 in some patients was ascribed to recipient T cells and intrathymic progenitors that had survived conditioning. The frequencies of hyperexpanded clones fell over the following months, and after one year, T-cell counts and TCRbeta diversity were mostly attributed to newly produced T cells. About two months after transplant, the apparently early recovery of alphabetaT-cell counts reportedly depended on just several hundred clones that had expanded rapidly and came from non-depleted graft cells.

Concerning this clonotype itself: Its antigen target is currently unknown. No much larger clone exists at a distance of one base, and base qualities are not known.

Receptor libraries were prepared by PCR. The instrument given in TCRdb is Illumina HiSeq 2500. To normalize quantification of the TCRbeta repertoire, the TCR libraries were built with molecular barcoding that relied on unique molecular identifiers. TCRdb ran its own pipeline on the public reads, namely fastp trimming at Q25 and MiXCR clone calling, and kept in-frame beta chains. Each CDR3 protein appears once, grouped with its most common genes and DNA. The sample records hundreds of thousands of distinct CDR3 sequences, under 20% of which are singletons. The ten largest clonotypes hold roughly two fifths of the sample. The sample's treatment or condition label is to be understood as: allogeneic hematopoietic cell transplantation with graft depleted of TCRalphabeta T cells and CD19 B cells. TCRalphabeta/CD19-depleted allogeneic hematopoietic cell grafts were given to the transplant recipients, all of whom were children.

The germline V gene yields KGHSH for CDR1 and LQKENI for CDR2. The CDR3 covers 16 residues, taking in both the cysteine and the phenylalanine. The only DNA kept is the CDR3, 48 bases in frame from the first base. Trimmed from V: 5 bases; trimmed from J: 2 bases; junction bases lacking a gene match: 9. The receptor comes from a male patient under 10 years old who had a stem cell transplant for acute lymphoblastic leukemia, so the T cells may come from the graft donor. The V gene is TRBV18 and the J gene is TRBJ1-5; 7 of the junction bases match TRBD1. The sample was PBMCs, mostly from graft donor cells, taken 360 days after TCRalphabeta/CD19-depleted stem cell transplant. The sequenced DNA: TGTGCCAGCTCAGCTACCGACAGGGCCGGCAATCAGCCCCAGCATTTT. Its translation is CASSATDRAGNQPQHF.